This T cell receptor (beta chain) was retrieved from a study of shared clonotypes between healthy human individuals (dated by TCRdb to between 2020 and 2021). Background on the whole study: A few men and a couple of women, aged 18 to 49 years, made up the cohort. To increase sequencing depth and limit assay-specific biases, TCR repertoire library preparation and sequencing were carried out by different laboratories using diverse techniques. Each donor's leukapheresis produced roughly between about 0.9 and 9.5 billion PBMCs. For each donor, three plates each were used for CD4 naive and CD4 memory, two plates were used for CD8 naive, and one plate was used for CD8 memory. Blood TCR repertoires of five healthy adults were deeply sequenced to estimate repertoire size and the extent of clonotype sharing between individuals.

A note on this clone: Its target antigen remains unknown. Per-base qualities were not stored, and no clone one base away is much larger. In the same sample, other DNA sequences code for this CDR3.

The paper as a whole reports these results and caveats: Sampling was restricted to blood, and TCR repertoires in tissues likely differ from the TCR repertoires found in blood. Because the study included a small number of donors, the genetic and exposure-history diversity represented was limited. Based on pairwise subsampling, the degree of clonotype sharing among donors was expected to be affected by sequencing depth. Sharing across a few donors was observed for about 5% of naive CD4, under 4% of naive CD8, over 2% of memory CD4, and around 0.4% of memory CD8 clonotypes. Estimated clonotype richness was generally larger for naive than for memory subsets. Rarefaction of sorted-subset datasets indicated incomplete sequencing despite the large sequencing depth. Compared with non-shared clonotypes, the clonotypes found in all four sorted-subset donors had higher generation probabilities.

Using the deep immunoSEQ assay, TCR CDR3 regions were amplified from genomic DNA by multiplex PCR. Extracted genomic DNA from each cell subset was spread evenly across all wells of several immunoSEQ 96-well plates, with each plate serving as a replicate. Each replicate PCR for sorted subsets received about 200 ng genomic DNA, equal to some 32,000 T cell genomes. Purified libraries were measured with a Qubit 3.0 fluorometer, size-checked on a Bioanalyzer 2100, and measured again with the KAPA Library Quantification kit. Every immunoSEQ 96-well plate was sequenced on a dedicated single-read 150-cycle Illumina NextSeq 550 flow cell. For the original study's pipeline: Because only junctional sequences without quality scores were contained in the immunoSEQ output, filtering matching that applied to full-length reads could not be performed. Sequences were annotated with PyIR, a Python wrapper for IgBLAST v1.9, and V/J genes and CDR3 were assigned using IMGT germline references. Any read was removed if the V/J assignment was weak (E-value above 1e-6), the CDR3 was missing, or the read contained stop codons, out-of-frame junctions, or ambiguous translated residues. V3J clonotypes were defined as sequences sharing the same inferred V gene, J gene, and CDR3 amino acid sequence. Percentage overlap between repertoires was computed as shared unique clonotypes divided by the size of the smaller repertoire. RTK rarefaction, the Chao1 estimator, and Recon v2.1 estimates of unobserved clonotypes were used to assess repertoire richness. Generation probabilities for all TCRbeta clonotypes obtained by the gDNA method from several donors were computed using OLGA. Held by TCRdb, this immuneACCESS table contains in-frame sequences only and omits some clones. Under half of the omission traces to an unresolved V gene where checked; the cause of the rest is unknown. From that table come the V and J calls and clone size; the DNA was used to work out D and trimming. In this sample the table shows around 750,000 clones, around two thirds of which occur a single time. Approximately 1.6% of the sample goes to the ten largest clones.

The donors were healthy, HIV-negative adults who had no recently reported acute infections or vaccinations. All donors were Caucasian adults living in Nashville, Tennessee, USA. CD4+ T cells were enriched by magnetic negative selection; naive cells were then positively selected on CD45RA, and the negative fraction formed the memory subset. After blood collection by leukapheresis, PBMCs were isolated using Ficoll-Histopaque density gradient centrifugation and then cryopreserved in the vapor phase of liquid nitrogen. Analytical flow cytometry was used to check the purity and quantity of each magnetically sorted T cell population. Genomic DNA was isolated from every sorted fraction and measured by UV absorbance on a Nanodrop 2000c. Trimming removed 1 base from V and 4 bases from J, leaving 11 bases between the germline ends. The CDR3 holds 15 amino acids from the cysteine to the phenylalanine. Kept here is only the CDR3 DNA, which spans 45 bases and is read in frame from base 1. Sequences LGHNA (CDR1) and YNFKEQ (CDR2) are obtained from the germline V gene.

Sequenced sample: memory CD4+ T cells sorted from blood. This specimen's cell subset or site label, interpreted: CD45RA-negative fraction. This clonotype was obtained from a woman in her twenties or thirties in good health. The V gene is TRBV4-2 and the J gene is TRBJ2-1; possibly the D gene is TRBD2, per 5 matching bases. The CDR3 is CASSQGSGVYNEQFF. The DNA is as follows: TGTGCCAGCAGCCAAGGAAGCGGTGTATACAATGAGCAGTTCTTC.